Sequencing of this T cell receptor beta chain was carried out in a study of CD8 T cells in Susac syndrome. The V gene lost 5 bases and the J gene lost 5 bases, with 14 bases spanning the gap. The CDR3 runs 14 residues. With random hexamers, about 0.5 to 1 ug RNA was reverse transcribed. Amplification of TCR beta CDR3 was carried out by immunoSEQ multiplex PCR, which covered 54 Vbeta and 13 Jbeta segments. MiXCR, run by TCRdb on the immunoSEQ multiplex PCR reads, gives a single entry per CDR3 protein. The sample shows roughly 140,000 distinct CDR3 sequences, about 95% of them seen only once. TCR beta from blood CD8+ and CD4+ T cells was sequenced. The multiple sclerosis controls were treatment-naive patients affected by stable or active relapsing-remitting disease. Negative isolation yielded the CD8+ and CD4+ T cells, while FACS enriched the TEMRA cells.

The V gene is TRBV12-3 or TRBV12-4, the J gene TRBJ2-3; perhaps TRBD1 as D (6 bases). This TCR was recovered from a human donor with multiple sclerosis. What was sequenced was CD8+ T cells from PBMCs. The CDR3 is CASSILQGRDTQYF. Here the CDR3 DNA reads TGTGCCAGCAGTATATTACAGGGTAGAGATACGCAGTATTTT.